These 31 T cell receptor beta chains originate from one sample sequenced in a study of HIV-infected patients and healthy controls. MiXCR was run by TCRdb on the 5' RACE reads, yielding one entry per CDR3 protein. The data contain tens of thousands of distinct CDR3 sequences, about 19% of them singletons. The sample comprised CD4+ T cells from blood. The source is a human donor in good health.

This clonotype showed up many times. The CDR3 DNA is TGTGCCAGCACCCCCTTACTCCCCAAAAGCACAGATACGCAGTATTTT. Encoded protein: CASTPLLPKSTDTQYF. This chain connects TRBV6-5 to TRBJ2-3; D not resolved. V lost 7 bases, J lost 0 bases, and 17 bases lay in between. CDR1 and CDR2 (germline): MNHEY, SVGAGI. The CDR3 length is 16 residues.

This clonotype was detected ten times or more. The genes are TRBV29-1 and TRBJ2-3, with TRBD2 matching over 13 bases. From germline, CDR1 is SQVTM and CDR2 ANQGSEA. With 5 bases clipped from V and 1 base from J, the junction kept 3 bases outside the gene matches. CDR3 size: 15 residues. In nucleotides, the CDR3 is TGCAGCGTTCAAGGACTAGCGGGGGGCACAGATACGCAGTATTTT. This encodes CSVQGLAGGTDTQYF.

The genes are TRBV18 and TRBJ1-2; TRBD1 is a possible D gene (5 bases). The germline CDR1 and CDR2 sequences are KGHSH and LQKENI. V was cut by 4 bases and J by 2 bases, with 14 bases left in between. This CDR3 comprises 15 residues. The CDR3 DNA follows: TGTGCCAGCTCACTTGTCCGGGACGGGAACTATGGCTACACCTTC. Protein product: CASSLVRDGNYGYTF.

Ten or more counts support this clonotype. V is TRBV6-1 and J is TRBJ2-1, with D maybe TRBD1 (6 bases). The V end lost 6 bases, the J end lost 3 bases, and 12 bases lay between the germline ends. From germline, CDR1 is MNHNS and CDR2 SASEGT. The CDR3 runs to 14 residues. CDR3 nucleotides: TGTGCCAGCAGGGAACGACAGGACTACAATGAGCAGTTCTTC. Protein: CASRERQDYNEQFF.

This clonotype was seen only a few times. The CDR3 is CASSPDGFMNTEAFF. The CDR3 DNA follows: TGTGCCAGCAGCCCCGACGGATTTATGAACACTGAAGCTTTCTTT. The chain couples TRBV5-6 to TRBJ1-1, with D unresolved. This CDR3 is 15 amino acids long. CDR1 SGHDT and CDR2 YYEEEE come from the germline V gene. V was trimmed by 4 bases and J by 0 bases, leaving 13 bases between them.

The rearrangement joins TRBV7-2 to TRBJ2-7, with D perhaps assigned TRBD1 or TRBD2 (5 bases each). The CDR3 length is 14 residues. The V end lost 7 bases, the J end lost 6 bases, and 19 bases lay between the germline ends. Germline loops: CDR1 SGHTA, CDR2 FQGNSA. DNA of the CDR3: TGTGCCAGCACCCGGGGCAGGGCCTTCCCCGAGCAGTACTTC. The encoded protein is CASTRGRAFPEQYF.

CDR3 nucleotide sequence: TGTGCCAGCAGCTCTCAACAGGGTAGTGAGCAGTTCTTC. It specifies CASSSQQGSEQFF. The V and J genes are TRBV7-9 and TRBJ2-1, with D possibly TRBD1 on 6 matching bases. This CDR3 spans 13 amino acids. The V gene's germline CDR1 is SEHNR and CDR2 FQNEAQ (reference sequence). Deletions cut 4 bases from V and 9 bases from J, with 13 bases between. Looking up the rest from reference TRBV7-9 and TRBJ2-1 gives the full variable domain: DTGVSQNPRHKITKRGQNVTFRCDPISEHNRLYWYRQTLGQGPEFLTYFQNEAQLEKSRLLSDRFSAERPKGSFSTLEIQRTEQGDSAMYLCASSSQQGSEQFFGPGTRLTVL.

This clonotype has ten or more counts. The J gene is TRBJ2-1, the V gene TRBV5-1, with 8 bases lining up with TRBD1. With V trimmed by 3 bases and J by 6 bases, 2 bases remained unmatched. The germline CDR1 and CDR2 sequences are SGHRS and YFSETQ. The CDR3 is 13 amino acids. CDR3 DNA sequence: TGCGCCAGCAGCTACGGACAGGGCAATGAGCAGTTCTTC. It encodes CASSYGQGNEQFF.

This clonotype was found a few times. The final CDR3 position lacks the conserved phenylalanine or tryptophan, pointing to a likely read error. The V and J genes are TRBV6-2 or TRBV6-3 and TRBJ1-1; D might be TRBD1 (6 bases). V dropped 7 bases and J dropped 2 bases, with 17 bases sitting between them. The CDR3 length is 15 residues. Per the germline V gene, CDR1 is MNHEY and CDR2 is SVGEGT. CDR3 coding DNA: TGTGCCAGCAAAACCTGGACAGCAATTAACACTGAAGCTTTCCTT. Translation: CASKTWTAINTEAFL.

The V and J genes are TRBV5-1 and TRBJ1-1; 9 bases line up with TRBD1. V trimming: 6 bases; J trimming: 7 bases; junction bases outside the gene matches: 10. The CDR3 extends over 14 amino acids. Per germline, CDR1 SGHRS and CDR2 YFSETQ. The CDR3 spells CASTSTGGAFEAFF. The CDR3 nucleotides read TGCGCCAGCACCTCGACAGGGGGAGCTTTTGAAGCTTTCTTT.

This clonotype was picked up many times. The rearrangement joins TRBV5-6 to TRBJ2-7; 13 nucleotides align to TRBD2. The junction had 10 bases not matched to a gene; V was cut back by 1 base and J by 6 bases. The CDR3 has 17 amino acids. Germline CDR1 reads SGHDT; CDR2 reads YYEEEE. The CDR3 DNA sequence: TGTGCCAGCAGCTTGAGGACTAGCGGGAGAAGTCCCTCCGAGCAGTACTTC. It yields the protein CASSLRTSGRSPSEQYF.

This clonotype occurred many times. The CDR3 nucleotides are TGTGCCAGCAGCCAACTGACAGGGGCCCAGCCCCAGCATTTT. Residues: CASSQLTGAQPQHF. The genes are TRBV3-1 and TRBJ1-5, with 8 bases aligning to TRBD1. The length of the CDR3 is 14 residues. CDR1 and CDR2 from the germline V gene are LGHDT and YNNKEL (reference sequence). With 2 bases clipped from V and 7 bases from J, the junction kept 4 bases outside the gene matches.

The chain is built from TRBV7-3 and TRBJ2-1; 7 nucleotides line up with TRBD1. Unmatched junction bases numbered 3, after V lost 3 bases and J lost 1 base. The CDR3 is 15 residues long. Germline-derived CDR1 and CDR2 are SGHTA and FQGTGA. The CDR3: CASSLGTVSYNEQFF. Written as DNA, the CDR3 is TGTGCCAGCAGCTTGGGGACAGTTTCCTACAATGAGCAGTTCTTC.

This clonotype was seen at least ten times. The V and J genes are TRBV12-3 or TRBV12-4 and TRBJ1-1; no clear D gene. The CDR3 is made up of 11 amino acids. Trimming removed 5 bases at V and 3 bases at J, with 4 bases between. CDR3 DNA: TGTGCCAGCAGTGCATACACTGAAGCTTTCTTT. It codes for CASSAYTEAFF.

V usage is TRBV5-1 and J usage is TRBJ1-2; D remains ambiguous. The CDR3 extends over 14 amino acids. Germline lookup yields CDR1 SGHRS and CDR2 YFSETQ. V was clipped by 4 bases and J by 2 bases, with 12 bases between them. For the CDR3, the DNA is TGCGCCAGCAGCCACGCGGACGCAAACTATGGCTACACCTTC. Translated, it gives CASSHADANYGYTF.

The chain couples TRBV6-5 to TRBJ1-2; the match to TRBD1 covers 8 bases. V trimming: 2 bases; J trimming: 1 base; junction bases outside the gene matches: 9. The CDR3 has 17 amino acids. The germline CDR1 and CDR2 sequences are MNHEY and SVGAGI. CDR3 residues: CASSYAQGAWVNYGYTF. The DNA for the CDR3 is TGTGCCAGCAGTTACGCCCAGGGGGCCTGGGTTAACTATGGCTACACCTTC.

This clonotype was recorded a few times. The rearrangement joins TRBV7-8 to TRBJ2-7; TRBD1 aligns across 7 bases. The V gene end was trimmed by 5 bases and the J gene end by 2 bases; junction bases not matched to a gene: 9. The CDR3 extends over 15 amino acids. Germline CDR1 and CDR2: SGHVS and FQNEAQ. CDR3 in DNA: TGTGCCAGCAGCCCATCAGGGGGAGCTCCCTACGAGCAGTACTTC. This translates into CASSPSGGAPYEQYF.

This clonotype was seen at least ten times. The chain combines TRBV11-2 with TRBJ2-7, with 8 bases matching TRBD1. The CDR3 loop spans 13 amino acids. The germline CDR1 and CDR2 sequences are SGHAT and FQNNGV. V lost 3 bases to trimming and J lost 7 bases; unmatched junction nucleotides: 5. CDR3 nucleotide sequence: TGTGCCAGCAGCTTGGGACAGGCTAGGGAGCAGTACTTC. Translated: CASSLGQAREQYF.

This CDR3 is CSARDGGSMNTEAFF. CDR3 nucleotides: TGCAGTGCTAGAGATGGGGGGAGCATGAACACTGAAGCTTTCTTT. This sequence joins TRBV20-1 and TRBJ1-1, with D possibly being TRBD1 (5 bases). Germline V gene data show CDR1 as DFQATT and CDR2 as SNEGSKA (reference sequence). The CDR3 consists of 15 residues. Trimming cost V 0 bases and J 0 bases, with 11 bases left between them.

In this sample, this clonotype turned up many times. The CDR3 DNA sequence: TGTGCCAGCAGCCAAGACAGGGTCTATGGCTACACCTTC. Its protein product is CASSQDRVYGYTF. The V and J genes are TRBV3-1 and TRBJ1-2, with D possibly being TRBD1 (5 bases). The germline V gene has CDR1 LGHDT and CDR2 YNNKEL (reference sequence). The CDR3 consists of 13 residues. Trimming took 0 bases from V and 4 from J, leaving 6 bases between them. Together with reference TRBV3-1 and TRBJ1-2, the CDR3 gives the full variable domain: DTAVSQTPKYLVTQMGNDKSIKCEQNLGHDTMYWYKQDSKKFLKIMFSYNNKELIINETVPNRFSPKSPDKAHLNLHINSLELGDSAVYFCASSQDRVYGYTFGSGTRLTVV.

The rearrangement uses TRBV5-1 and TRBJ2-7; 15 bases line up with TRBD2. After removal of 0 bases from V and 4 bases from J, the junction contained 8 bases not matched to a gene. Germline lookup yields CDR1 SGHRS and CDR2 YFSETQ. CDR3 size: 18 residues. CDR3: CASSLGPSGLAGGYEQYF. CDR3 bases: TGCGCCAGCAGCTTGGGTCCATCCGGACTAGCGGGAGGGTACGAGCAGTACTTC.

At least ten counts were recorded for this clonotype. J is TRBJ1-2 and V is TRBV12-3 or TRBV12-4; no clear D gene. Trimming cost V 5 bases and J 4 bases, with 14 bases left between them. This CDR3 has 14 residues. CDR3 sequence reads: CASSPRFQSYGYTF. CDR3 nucleotides: TGTGCCAGCAGTCCCCGGTTTCAGAGCTATGGCTACACCTTC.

J is TRBJ2-1 and V is TRBV14; D remains unclear. V was shortened by 0 bases and J by 7 bases, with 7 bases between the two germline ends. There are 13 residues in the CDR3. Germline lookup yields CDR1 SGHDN and CDR2 FVKESK. The CDR3 DNA sequence: TGTGCCAGCAGCCAAGATCGAAGGAATGAGCAGTTCTTC. Translating it yields CASSQDRRNEQFF. Full variable domain (outside the CDR3, taken from reference TRBV14 and TRBJ2-1): EAGVTQFPSHSVIEKGQTVTLRCDPISGHDNLYWYRRVMGKEIKFLLHFVKESKQDESGMPNNRFLAERTGGTYSTLKVQPAELEDSGVYFCASSQDRRNEQFFGPGTRLTVL.

The chain has TRBV11-2 and TRBJ1-2; D is undetermined. The V end lost 4 bases, the J end lost 8 bases, and 14 bases lay between the germline ends. Looked up from germline, CDR1 is SGHAT and CDR2 is FQNNGV. The CDR3 consists of 13 residues. CDR3: CASSWPISMGYTF. CDR3 DNA sequence: TGTGCCAGCAGCTGGCCTATAAGTATGGGCTACACCTTC. The full variable domain, with the rest looked up from reference TRBV11-2 and TRBJ1-2, is EAGVAQSPRYKIIEKRQSVAFWCNPISGHATLYWYQQILGQGPKLLIQFQNNGVVDDSQLPKDRFSAERLKGVDSTLKIQPAKLEDSAVYLCASSWPISMGYTFGSGTRLTVV.

The chain combines TRBV12-3 or TRBV12-4 with TRBJ1-1, with 9 bases that match TRBD1. Trimming cost V 4 bases and J 8 bases; bases outside gene matches: 8. This CDR3 has 14 amino acids. The CDR3 loop is CASSSGGDREEAFF. CDR3 nucleotides: TGTGCCAGCAGTTCCGGGGGGGACAGGGAAGAAGCTTTCTTT.

This clonotype occurred a few times. CDR3 in DNA: TGTGCCAGCACCTCGCGGGGGGCGAGCTCTGGAAACACCATATATTTT. Its translation: CASTSRGASSGNTIYF. The chain employs TRBV3-1 and TRBJ1-3; D is possibly TRBD1 (6 bases). The CDR3 is 16 amino acids. V lost 7 bases and J lost 0, with 16 bases in between. Germline V gene lookup returns CDR1 LGHDT and CDR2 YNNKEL (reference sequence). The full variable domain, its missing parts supplied by reference TRBV3-1 and TRBJ1-3, is DTAVSQTPKYLVTQMGNDKSIKCEQNLGHDTMYWYKQDSKKFLKIMFSYNNKELIINETVPNRFSPKSPDKAHLNLHINSLELGDSAVYFCASTSRGASSGNTIYFGEGSWLTVV.

This clonotype was picked up many times. The chain couples TRBV5-1 to TRBJ2-1; no reliable D call. Germline V lookup: CDR1 SGHRS, CDR2 YFSETQ. V shed 6 bases and J shed 0 bases, with 7 bases lying between them. The CDR3 extends over 13 amino acids. CDR3 bases: TGCGCCAGCACGGGTCCCTCCTACAATGAGCAGTTCTTC. Residues: CASTGPSYNEQFF.

V gene TRBV19 combines with J gene TRBJ1-6; D gene ambiguous. CDR3 size: 14 residues. From germline, CDR1 is LNHDA and CDR2 SQIVND (reference sequence). V was pared by 6 bases and J by 6 bases, with 12 bases between. CDR3 residues: CASRPFGSNSPLHF. CDR3 nucleotide sequence: TGTGCCAGTAGACCATTCGGGTCTAATTCACCCCTCCACTTT.

Only a few counts were recorded for this clonotype. The rearrangement uses TRBV5-6 and TRBJ1-4, with a tentative D call TRBD1 (5 bases). Between the trimmed V and J ends, which lost 1 base and 0 bases, there was a span of 10 bases. The CDR3 totals 16 residues. From germline, CDR1 is SGHDT and CDR2 YYEEEE. CDR3 DNA: TGTGCCAGCAGCTTGTGGGGCTTCTCAACTAATGAAAAACTGTTTTTT. Its protein product is CASSLWGFSTNEKLFF.

This clonotype was counted once. V gene TRBV20-1 combines with J gene TRBJ1-2, with 7 nucleotides matching TRBD1. Germline CDR1 is DFQATT and CDR2 is SNEGSKA (reference sequence). With 7 bases clipped from V and 6 bases from J, the junction kept 11 bases outside the gene matches. The CDR3 totals 13 residues. The CDR3 DNA follows: TGCAGTGTCCAGACAGGGAGGGTCCATGGCTACACCTTC. Encoded protein: CSVQTGRVHGYTF.

This clonotype was seen more than once but under ten times. The V gene is TRBV19, the J gene TRBJ2-4; a weak D match, TRBD1 (6 bases). CDR1 and CDR2 (germline): LNHDA, SQIVND (reference sequence). The V end was cut by 6 bases, the J end by 2 bases, with 14 bases between. The CDR3 runs 15 residues. CDR3 loop: CASRQQGITKNIQYF. The CDR3 nucleotides read TGTGCCAGTAGGCAACAGGGAATTACCAAAAACATTCAGTACTTC.